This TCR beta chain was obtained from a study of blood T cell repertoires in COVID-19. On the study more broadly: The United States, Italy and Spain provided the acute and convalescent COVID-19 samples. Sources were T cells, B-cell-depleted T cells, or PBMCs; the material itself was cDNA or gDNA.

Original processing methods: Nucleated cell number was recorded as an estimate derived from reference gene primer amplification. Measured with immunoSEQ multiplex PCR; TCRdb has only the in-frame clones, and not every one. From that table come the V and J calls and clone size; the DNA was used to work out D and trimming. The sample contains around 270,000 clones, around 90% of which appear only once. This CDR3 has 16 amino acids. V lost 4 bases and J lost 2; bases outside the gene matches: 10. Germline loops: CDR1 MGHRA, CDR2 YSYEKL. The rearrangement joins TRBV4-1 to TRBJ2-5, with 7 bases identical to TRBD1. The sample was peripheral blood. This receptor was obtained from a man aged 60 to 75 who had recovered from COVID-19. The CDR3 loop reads CASSPGRDRQQETQYF. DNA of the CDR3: TGCGCCAGCAGCCCTGGACGGGACAGACAACAAGAGACCCAGTACTTC.